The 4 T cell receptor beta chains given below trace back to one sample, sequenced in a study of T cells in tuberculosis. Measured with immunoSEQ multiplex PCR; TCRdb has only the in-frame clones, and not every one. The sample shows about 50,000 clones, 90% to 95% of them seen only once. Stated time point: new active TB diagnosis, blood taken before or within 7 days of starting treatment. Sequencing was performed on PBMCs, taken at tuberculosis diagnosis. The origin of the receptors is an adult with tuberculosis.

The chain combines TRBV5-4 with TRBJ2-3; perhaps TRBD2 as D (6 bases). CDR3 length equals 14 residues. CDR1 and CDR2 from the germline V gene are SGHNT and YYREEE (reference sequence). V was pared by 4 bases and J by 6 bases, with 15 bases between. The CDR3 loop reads CASSLGSQRDTQYF. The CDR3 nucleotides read TGTGCCAGCAGCCTCGGGAGCCAGAGGGATACGCAGTATTTT. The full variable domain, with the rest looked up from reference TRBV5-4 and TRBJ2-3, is ETGVTQSPTHLIKTRGQQVTLRCSSQSGHNTVSWYQQALGQGPQFIFQYYREEENGRGNFPPRFSGLQFPNYSSELNVNALELDDSALYLCASSLGSQRDTQYFGPGTRLTVL.

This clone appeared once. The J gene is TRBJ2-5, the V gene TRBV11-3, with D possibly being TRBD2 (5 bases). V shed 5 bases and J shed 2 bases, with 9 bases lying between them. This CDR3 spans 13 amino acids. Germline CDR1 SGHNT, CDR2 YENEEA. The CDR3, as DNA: TGTGCCAGCAGCCCTCCGGGACAAGAGACCCAGTACTTC. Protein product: CASSPPGQETQYF.

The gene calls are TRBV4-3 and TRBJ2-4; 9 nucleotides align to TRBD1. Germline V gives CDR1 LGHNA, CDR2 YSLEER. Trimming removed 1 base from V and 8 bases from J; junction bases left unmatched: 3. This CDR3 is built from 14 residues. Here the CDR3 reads CASSQGTGADIQYF. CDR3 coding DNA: TGCGCCAGCAGCCAAGGGACAGGGGCGGACATTCAGTACTTC.

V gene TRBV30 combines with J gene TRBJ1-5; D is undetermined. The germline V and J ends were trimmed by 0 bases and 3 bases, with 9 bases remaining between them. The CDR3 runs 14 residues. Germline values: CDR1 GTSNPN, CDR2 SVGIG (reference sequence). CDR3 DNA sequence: TGTGCCTGGAGTGTTGGGCAGAACAATCAGCCCCAGCATTTT. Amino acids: CAWSVGQNNQPQHF.